Described below is a single T cell receptor (beta chain) sequence and its context. Its specificity is not known. The CDR3 runs to 15 residues. With 4 bases removed from V and 8 bases from J, the gap between germline ends came to 18 bases. Germline-derived CDR1 and CDR2 are SNHLY and FYNNEI. This sample is drawn from a study of CD8+ T cells in alopecia areata. Study overall: Severity in treated patients was scored by percentage of scalp area affected. Study results and limitations: Many of the expanded lesional clones endured in scalp and blood while on tofacitinib.

It was cDNA, reverse transcribed from extracted RNA, that served as the sequencing template. TCRdb's table, derived via immunoSEQ multiplex PCR, lists solely in-frame clones and lacks some. The sample lists about 200,000 clones; around 60% were seen once. Treatment described: oral pan-JAK inhibitor, 5-10 mg twice daily. Specimen: CD4+ T cells sorted from blood, collected at week 4, from a patient treated with tofacitinib. The V call is TRBV2, the J call TRBJ1-5; weak D call: TRBD1 (6 bases). The origin of this receptor is a human donor with alopecia areata. The CDR3 protein is CASSAGQPRGEPQHF. The CDR3 coding sequence is TGTGCCAGCAGTGCCGGACAGCCCCGAGGCGAGCCCCAGCATTTT.